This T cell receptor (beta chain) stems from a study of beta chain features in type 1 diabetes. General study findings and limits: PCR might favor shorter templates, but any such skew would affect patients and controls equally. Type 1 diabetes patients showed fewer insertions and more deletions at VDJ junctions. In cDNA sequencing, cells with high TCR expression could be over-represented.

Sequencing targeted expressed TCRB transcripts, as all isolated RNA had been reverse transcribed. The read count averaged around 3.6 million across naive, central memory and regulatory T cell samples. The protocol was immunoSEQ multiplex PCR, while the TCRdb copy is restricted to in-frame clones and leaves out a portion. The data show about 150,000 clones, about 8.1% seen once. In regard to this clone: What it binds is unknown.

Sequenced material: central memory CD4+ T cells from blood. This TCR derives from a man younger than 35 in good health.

The CDR3 is CASSQDQGDTQYF. CDR3 coding DNA: TGTGCCAGCAGCCAAGATCAGGGGGATACGCAGTATTTT. The chain couples TRBV4-2 to TRBJ2-3; maybe TRBD1 (6 bases). Germline V gives CDR1 LGHNA, CDR2 YNFKEQ. Between the trimmed V and J ends, which lost 0 bases and 6 bases, there was a span of 7 bases. The CDR3 extends over 13 amino acids.